This TCR beta chain derives from a study of T cell repertoires in cytomegalovirus infection. Across the whole study: CMV epitopes used comprised recently identified HLA-C-restricted ones and well-studied HLA-B-restricted ones. Study results and limitations: The response measured ex vivo was dominated by TCR beta clonotypes (HLA-C-restricted and CMV-specific). Carriage of CMV together with the relevant HLA was identifiable through cumulative public TCR beta family frequency.

TCRdb reanalysed the reads using MiXCR and keeps one entry per CDR3 protein. The sample gives about 130,000 distinct CDR3 sequences, 32% of which show up once; 58% is in the top ten. Only a few counts were recorded for this clonotype. Its antigen is unknown. The clonotype comes from a human donor in good health (CMV status not recorded). Some clones in this sample may be carry-over from other donors' samples. Specimen: CD8+ T cells from cultured PBMCs, collected from culture after CMV antigen stimulation.

CDR3 nucleotide sequence: TGTGCCAGTCGGCTCTCCAGGGGGAACGAGCAGTACTTC. It yields the protein CASRLSRGNEQYF. The chain combines TRBV19 with TRBJ2-7; 7 positions match TRBD1. V shed 8 bases, J shed 5 bases, and the junction held 9 bases outside the gene matches. CDR1 LNHDA and CDR2 SQIVND come from the germline V gene (reference sequence). This CDR3 contains 13 residues.